Sequencing of this T cell receptor beta chain was carried out in a study of immune heterogeneity within non-small cell lung tumors. V lost 3 bases and J lost 2; bases outside the gene matches: 4. The length of the CDR3 is 14 residues. In germline, CDR1 is SEHNR, CDR2 FQNEAQ (reference sequence). As template, the study used bulk tumor genomic DNA at around 630 ng per sample. Far-apart biopsies, several per primary tumor, were taken during surgery. Newly diagnosed with untreated non-small cell lung cancer, the patients underwent curative surgery. Samples were obtained from newly diagnosed non-small cell lung cancer patients who were having surgery with curative intent. Amplifying TCR beta CDR3 involved multiplex PCR carried out with 32 V and 13 J primers. TCRdb re-derived calls from the multiplex PCR reads in MiXCR, one entry per CDR3 protein. The sample carries 13,000 or so distinct CDR3 sequences, 20% to 25% recorded once.

This clonotype was counted many times. The chain combines TRBV7-9 with TRBJ2-7, with 7 bases lining up with TRBD1. Material: lung tumor tissue. The receptor was derived from a man aged 45 to 65 with non-small cell lung cancer. CDR3 amino acids: CASSFRQGTYEQYF. For the CDR3, the DNA is TGTGCCAGCAGCTTCCGACAGGGAACCTACGAGCAGTACTTC. The variable domain in full, completed from reference TRBV7-9 and TRBJ2-7, reads DTGVSQNPRHKITKRGQNVTFRCDPISEHNRLYWYRQTLGQGPEFLTYFQNEAQLEKSRLLSDRFSAERPKGSFSTLEIQRTEQGDSAMYLCASSFRQGTYEQYFGPGTRLTVT.